The following is a TCR beta chain sequence with its context. After extraction with the RNeasy kit, about 0.45 to 1 ug of the RNA was reverse transcribed using random hexamers. TCRdb re-analysed the immunoSEQ multiplex PCR reads in MiXCR, keeping a single row per CDR3 protein. Of approximately 70,000 distinct CDR3 sequences listed, around 96% are singletons. The data stem from a study of CD8 T cells in Susac syndrome. V lost 9 bases to trimming and J lost 4 bases, with 18 bases between them. The CDR3 runs 15 residues. Germline V CDR1 and CDR2: SNHLY, FYNNEI. This TCR derives from a human donor with multiple sclerosis. Sequenced sample: CD8+ T cells from PBMCs. The rearrangement links TRBV2 to TRBJ1-4; D may be TRBD1 (5 bases). The CDR3 protein is CARAAGTGYNEKLFF. CDR3 bases: TGTGCCAGGGCCGCGGGAACAGGTTATAATGAAAAACTGTTTTTT.